Listed below are T cell receptor beta chains from one sample, sequenced in a study of blood T cells in healthy people across ages. One entry per CDR3 protein, called by TCRdb with MiXCR from the 5' RACE reads. The sample lists fewer than 1.5 million distinct CDR3 sequences; approximately 40% were seen once. Sequencing used blood. The receptors here all came from a woman between 18 and 29 years old in good health. CDR3s include the opening cysteine and the closing phenylalanine or tryptophan. Each record gives: CDR3 protein, D gene, J gene, V gene. A D gene is named only where the DNA matches it firmly.

cdr3_aa: CASSLEPGPGEQYF
d_call: -
j_call: TRBJ2-7
v_call: TRBV11-2

cdr3_aa: CASSSDGVGAGELFF
d_call: -
j_call: TRBJ2-2
v_call: TRBV5-1

cdr3_aa: CSASFENTEAFF
d_call: -
j_call: TRBJ1-1
v_call: TRBV20-1

cdr3_aa: CASSQQGGVYAFF
d_call: -
j_call: TRBJ1-1
v_call: TRBV3-1

cdr3_aa: CASSLEGAPTNEKLFF
d_call: -
j_call: TRBJ1-4
v_call: TRBV27

cdr3_aa: CSVVRQGGDGYTF
d_call: -
j_call: TRBJ1-2
v_call: TRBV29-1

cdr3_aa: CSARVGVWSTDTQYF
d_call: -
j_call: TRBJ2-3
v_call: TRBV20-1

cdr3_aa: CASSQALSSGMNTEAFF
d_call: -
j_call: TRBJ1-1
v_call: TRBV3-1

cdr3_aa: CASSFPLAGSTDTQYF
d_call: TRBD2
j_call: TRBJ2-3
v_call: TRBV12-3/TRBV12-4

cdr3_aa: CSARGGGVNTEAFF
d_call: -
j_call: TRBJ1-1
v_call: TRBV20-1

cdr3_aa: CASSPSGRSSYNEQFF
d_call: -
j_call: TRBJ2-1
v_call: TRBV7-9

cdr3_aa: CASRRPQGRAEDYEQYF
d_call: -
j_call: TRBJ2-7
v_call: TRBV6-1

cdr3_aa: CASSLMGPADEQFF
d_call: -
j_call: TRBJ2-1
v_call: TRBV7-6

cdr3_aa: CASSQADLSEQFF
d_call: -
j_call: TRBJ2-1
v_call: TRBV3-1

cdr3_aa: CASSGRRTGGYTF
d_call: -
j_call: TRBJ1-2
v_call: TRBV2

cdr3_aa: CSVHRDAEAFF
d_call: -
j_call: TRBJ1-1
v_call: TRBV29-1

cdr3_aa: CASSQDLSAGTGGENLEKLFF
d_call: TRBD1
j_call: TRBJ1-4
v_call: TRBV4-1

cdr3_aa: CGAPEVGDNEQFF
d_call: -
j_call: TRBJ2-1
v_call: TRBV20-1

cdr3_aa: CSARELNGTQETQYF
d_call: -
j_call: TRBJ2-5
v_call: TRBV20-1

cdr3_aa: CASSPIRQGSYEQYF
d_call: TRBD1
j_call: TRBJ2-7
v_call: TRBV18

cdr3_aa: CATSDGYEQYF
d_call: -
j_call: TRBJ2-7
v_call: TRBV24-1

cdr3_aa: CASSDRRGTANTGELFF
d_call: -
j_call: TRBJ2-2
v_call: TRBV9

cdr3_aa: CASSLDRGTGAPNNEQFF
d_call: TRBD1
j_call: TRBJ2-1
v_call: TRBV5-1

cdr3_aa: CASSSFDLYEQYF
d_call: -
j_call: -
v_call: TRBV7-9

cdr3_aa: CASSPRPQVDTEAFF
d_call: -
j_call: TRBJ1-1
v_call: TRBV9

cdr3_aa: CAAGQATSCSNQPQHF
d_call: TRBD1
j_call: TRBJ1-5
v_call: TRBV6-1

cdr3_aa: CSAQDPPGSNYGYTF
d_call: -
j_call: TRBJ1-2
v_call: TRBV20-1

cdr3_aa: CASSYFATGGQETQYF
d_call: -
j_call: TRBJ2-5
v_call: TRBV6-5

cdr3_aa: CSAGDNNYGYTF
d_call: -
j_call: TRBJ1-2
v_call: TRBV20-1

cdr3_aa: CASSQDSQVYGYTF
d_call: -
j_call: TRBJ1-2
v_call: TRBV4-2